This T cell receptor (beta chain) was found in a study of T cells in Graves' hyperthyroidism and ophthalmopathy. This clonotype has ten or more counts. Its cognate antigen is unknown. RNA transcripts were the template for amplifying TCR beta CDR3 regions. First-round RT-PCR of the TCR CDR3 relied on the HTBI primer set. From the multiplex PCR reads, TCRdb called clonotypes with MiXCR, one entry per CDR3 protein. The data show about 270,000 distinct CDR3 sequences, 22% seen once. Germline V gene data show CDR1 as SGHAT and CDR2 as FQNNGV. V lost 2 bases and J lost 8; bases outside the gene matches: 6. The CDR3 has 15 residues. Findings and caveats of the study: A model of 13 V-J features distinguished ophthalmopathy from stable hyperthyroidism. Within blood appeared most thyroid clonotypes that had expanded above 0.001.

Sample: blood. The TCR sequence derives from a man aged 25-45 years with Graves' ophthalmopathy. This chain uses TRBV11-2 with TRBJ2-1; 10 nucleotides line up with TRBD2. CDR3 loop: CASSLSGRGRDEQFF. The DNA for the CDR3 is TGTGCCAGCAGCTTAAGCGGGAGGGGTAGGGATGAGCAGTTCTTC. The whole variable domain, filled in from reference TRBV11-2 and TRBJ2-1, reads EAGVAQSPRYKIIEKRQSVAFWCNPISGHATLYWYQQILGQGPKLLIQFQNNGVVDDSQLPKDRFSAERLKGVDSTLKIQPAKLEDSAVYLCASSLSGRGRDEQFFGPGTRLTVL.